This TCR beta chain was profiled in a study of blood T cell repertoires in COVID-19. Study details: Material from acute and convalescent COVID-19 was sourced from the United States, Italy and Spain. T cells, B-cell-depleted T cells, or PBMCs supplied cDNA or gDNA.

This clone came up a few times. V was shortened by 2 bases and J by 5 bases, with 10 bases between the two germline ends. Germline CDR1 MDHEN, CDR2 SYDVKM. This CDR3 is built from 13 residues. Original handling: Amplifying reference gene primers gave estimates of nucleated cell counts. This table comes from immunoSEQ multiplex PCR, and its TCRdb copy is limited to in-frame clones, with some not included. V and J calls and clone size come straight from that table; D and trimming were deduced from the DNA. The sample consists of 35,000 to 55,000 clones, about 90% of them appearing once. Sequencing was carried out using peripheral blood. This TCR derives from a human donor in a cohort sampled during active COVID-19. The V gene is TRBV28, the J gene TRBJ2-7, with TRBD2 as a possible D gene (5 bases). The CDR3 sequence: CASSLATSHEQYF. The DNA of the CDR3 is TGTGCCAGCAGTTTAGCAACTAGTCACGAGCAGTACTTC.